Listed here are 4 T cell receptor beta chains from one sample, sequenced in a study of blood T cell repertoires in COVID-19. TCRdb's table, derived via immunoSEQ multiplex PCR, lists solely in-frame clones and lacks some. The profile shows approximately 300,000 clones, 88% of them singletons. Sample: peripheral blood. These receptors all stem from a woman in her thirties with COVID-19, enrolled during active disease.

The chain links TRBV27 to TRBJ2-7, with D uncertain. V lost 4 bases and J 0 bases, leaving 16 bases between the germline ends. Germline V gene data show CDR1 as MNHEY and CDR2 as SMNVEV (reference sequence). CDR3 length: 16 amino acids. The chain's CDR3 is CASSSLGAQTSYEQYF. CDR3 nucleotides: TGTGCCAGCAGTTCGCTCGGTGCACAGACCTCCTACGAGCAGTACTTC.

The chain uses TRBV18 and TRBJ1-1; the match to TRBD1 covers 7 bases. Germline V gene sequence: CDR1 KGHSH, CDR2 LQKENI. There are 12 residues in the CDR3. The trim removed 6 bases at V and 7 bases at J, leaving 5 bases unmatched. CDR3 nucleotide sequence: TGTGCCAGCTCGCGACAGGGTTTTGAAGCTTTCTTT. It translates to CASSRQGFEAFF.

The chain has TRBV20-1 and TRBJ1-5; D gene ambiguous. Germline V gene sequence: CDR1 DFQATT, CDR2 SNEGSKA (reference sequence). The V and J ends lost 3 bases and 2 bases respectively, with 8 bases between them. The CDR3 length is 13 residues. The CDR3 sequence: CSASLQGNQPQHF. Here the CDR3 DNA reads TGCAGTGCTAGTTTGCAGGGCAATCAGCCCCAGCATTTT.

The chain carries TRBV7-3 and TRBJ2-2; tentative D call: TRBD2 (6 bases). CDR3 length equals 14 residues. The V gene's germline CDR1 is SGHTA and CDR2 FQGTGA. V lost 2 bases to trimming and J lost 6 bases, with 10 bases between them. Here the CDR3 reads CASSLLSGAGELFF. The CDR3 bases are TGTGCCAGCAGCTTATTATCGGGGGCCGGGGAGCTGTTTTTT.